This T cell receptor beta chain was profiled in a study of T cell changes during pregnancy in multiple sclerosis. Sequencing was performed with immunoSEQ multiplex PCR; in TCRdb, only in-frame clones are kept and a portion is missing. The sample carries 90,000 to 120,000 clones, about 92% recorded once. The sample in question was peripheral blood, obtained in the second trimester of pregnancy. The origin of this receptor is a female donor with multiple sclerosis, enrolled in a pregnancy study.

The CDR3 nucleotides read TGCGCCAGCAGCTTGGAACAGGGAACCTTCGGAACTGAAGCTTTCTTT. Protein: CASSLEQGTFGTEAFF. The V and J genes are TRBV5-1 and TRBJ1-1; D possibly corresponds to TRBD1 (6 bases). V was clipped by 0 bases and J by 5 bases, with 17 bases between them. Germline CDR1 SGHRS, CDR2 YFSETQ. This CDR3 spans 16 amino acids. Together with reference TRBV5-1 and TRBJ1-1, the CDR3 gives the full variable domain: KAGVTQTPRYLIKTRGQQVTLSCSPISGHRSVSWYQQTPGQGLQFLFEYFSETQRNKGNFPGRFSGRQFSNSRSEMNVSTLELGDSALYLCASSLEQGTFGTEAFFGQGTRLTVV.